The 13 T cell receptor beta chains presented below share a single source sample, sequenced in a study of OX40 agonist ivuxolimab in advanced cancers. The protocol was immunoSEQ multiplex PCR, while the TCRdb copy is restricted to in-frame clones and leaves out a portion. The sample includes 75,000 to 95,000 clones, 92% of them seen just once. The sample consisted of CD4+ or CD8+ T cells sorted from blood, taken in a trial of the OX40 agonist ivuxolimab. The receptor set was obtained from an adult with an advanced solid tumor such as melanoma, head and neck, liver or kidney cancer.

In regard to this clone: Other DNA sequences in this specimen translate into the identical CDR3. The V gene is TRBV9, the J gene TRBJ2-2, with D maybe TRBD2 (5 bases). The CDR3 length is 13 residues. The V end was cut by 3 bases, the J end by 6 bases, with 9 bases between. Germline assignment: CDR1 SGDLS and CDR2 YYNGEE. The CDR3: CASSETSAGELFF. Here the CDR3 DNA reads TGTGCCAGCAGCGAAACTAGTGCCGGGGAGCTGTTTTTT.

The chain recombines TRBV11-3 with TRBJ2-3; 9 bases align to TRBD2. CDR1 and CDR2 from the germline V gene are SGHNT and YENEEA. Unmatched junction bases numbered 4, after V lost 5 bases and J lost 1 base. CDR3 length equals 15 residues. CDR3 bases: TGTGCCAGCAGCCCCCGGACTAGCGGCACAGATACGCAGTATTTT. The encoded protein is CASSPRTSGTDTQYF.

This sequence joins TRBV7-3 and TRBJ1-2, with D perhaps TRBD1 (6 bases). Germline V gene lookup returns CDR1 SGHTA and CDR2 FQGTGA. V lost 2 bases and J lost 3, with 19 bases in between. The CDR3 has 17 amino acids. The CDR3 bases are TGTGCCAGCAGCTTACGAGGACAGCCCTTTTTTGACTATGGCTACACCTTC. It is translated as CASSLRGQPFFDYGYTF.

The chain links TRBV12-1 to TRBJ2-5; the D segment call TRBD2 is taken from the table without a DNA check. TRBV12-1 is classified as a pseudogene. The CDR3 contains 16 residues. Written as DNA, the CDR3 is TGTGCCAGCCGGACTAGCGGAAGAAGGTTTCAAGAGACCCAGTACTTC. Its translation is CASRTSGRRFQETQYF.

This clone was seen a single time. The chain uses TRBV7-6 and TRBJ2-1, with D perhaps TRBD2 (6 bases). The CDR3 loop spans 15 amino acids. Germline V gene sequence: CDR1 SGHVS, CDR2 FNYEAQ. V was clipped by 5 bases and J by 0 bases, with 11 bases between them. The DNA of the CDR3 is TGTGCCAGCAGCGAACTAGCAAGCTCCTACAATGAGCAGTTCTTC. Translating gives CASSELASSYNEQFF. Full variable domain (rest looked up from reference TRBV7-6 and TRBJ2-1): GAGVSQSPRYKVTKRGQDVALRCDPISGHVSLYWYRQALGQGPEFLTYFNYEAQQDKSGLPNDRFSAERPEGSISTLTIQRTEQRDSAMYRCASSELASSYNEQFFGPGTRLTVL.

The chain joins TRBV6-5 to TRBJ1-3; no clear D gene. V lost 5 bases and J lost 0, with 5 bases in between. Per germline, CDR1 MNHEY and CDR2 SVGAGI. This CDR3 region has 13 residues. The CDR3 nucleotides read TGTGCCAGCAGTGTCTACTCTGGAAACACCATATATTTT. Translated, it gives CASSVYSGNTIYF.

CDR3 amino acids: CASSPELGGEAFF. CDR3 DNA sequence: TGTGCCAGCAGCCCCGAGTTGGGGGGCGAAGCTTTCTTT. The gene calls are TRBV11-2 and TRBJ1-1; perhaps TRBD1 as D (6 bases). The CDR3 totals 13 residues. The V and J ends lost 5 bases and 8 bases respectively, with 15 bases between them. The germline gives CDR1 SGHAT, CDR2 FQNNGV.

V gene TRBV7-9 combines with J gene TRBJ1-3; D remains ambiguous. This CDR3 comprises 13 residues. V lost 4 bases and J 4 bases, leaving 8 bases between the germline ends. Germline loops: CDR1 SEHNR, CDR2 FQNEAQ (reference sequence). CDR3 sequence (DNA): TGTGCCAGCAGCTCAGCGGCGGGAAACACCATATATTTT. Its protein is CASSSAAGNTIYF.

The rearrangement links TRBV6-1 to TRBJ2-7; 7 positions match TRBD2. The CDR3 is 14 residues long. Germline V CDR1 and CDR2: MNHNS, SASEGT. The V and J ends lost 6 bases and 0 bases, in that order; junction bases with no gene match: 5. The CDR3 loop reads CASRSSGSSYEQYF. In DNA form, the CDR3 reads TGTGCCAGCAGATCTAGCGGTAGCTCCTACGAGCAGTACTTC.

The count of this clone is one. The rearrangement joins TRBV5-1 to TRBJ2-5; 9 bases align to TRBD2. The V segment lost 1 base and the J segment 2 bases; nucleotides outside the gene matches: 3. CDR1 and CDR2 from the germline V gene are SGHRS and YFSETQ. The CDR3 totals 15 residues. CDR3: CASSLLAGRQETQYF. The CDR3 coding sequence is TGCGCCAGCAGCTTGCTAGCGGGGCGTCAAGAGACCCAGTACTTC.

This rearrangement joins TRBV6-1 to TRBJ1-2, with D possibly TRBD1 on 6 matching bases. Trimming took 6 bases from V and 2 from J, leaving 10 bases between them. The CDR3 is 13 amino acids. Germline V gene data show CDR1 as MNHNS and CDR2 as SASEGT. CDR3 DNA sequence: TGTGCCAGCAGATTCGACAGGAACTATGGCTACACCTTC. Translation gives CASRFDRNYGYTF.

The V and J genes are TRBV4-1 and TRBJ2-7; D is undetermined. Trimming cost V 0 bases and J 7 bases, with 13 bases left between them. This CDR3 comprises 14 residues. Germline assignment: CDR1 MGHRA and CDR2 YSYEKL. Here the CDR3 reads CASSQEIQRREQYF. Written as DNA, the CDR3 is TGCGCCAGCAGCCAAGAGATCCAGAGGCGGGAGCAGTACTTC.

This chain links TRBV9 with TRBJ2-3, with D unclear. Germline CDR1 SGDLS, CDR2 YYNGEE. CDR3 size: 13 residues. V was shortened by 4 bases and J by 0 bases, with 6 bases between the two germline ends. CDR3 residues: CASSYLSTDTQYF. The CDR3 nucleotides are TGTGCCAGCAGCTACCTGAGCACAGATACGCAGTATTTT. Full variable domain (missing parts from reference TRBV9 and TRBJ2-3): DSGVTQTPKHLITATGQRVTLRCSPRSGDLSVYWYQQSLDQGLQFLIQYYNGEERAKGNILERFSAQQFPDLHSELNLSSLELGDSALYFCASSYLSTDTQYFGPGTRLTVL.